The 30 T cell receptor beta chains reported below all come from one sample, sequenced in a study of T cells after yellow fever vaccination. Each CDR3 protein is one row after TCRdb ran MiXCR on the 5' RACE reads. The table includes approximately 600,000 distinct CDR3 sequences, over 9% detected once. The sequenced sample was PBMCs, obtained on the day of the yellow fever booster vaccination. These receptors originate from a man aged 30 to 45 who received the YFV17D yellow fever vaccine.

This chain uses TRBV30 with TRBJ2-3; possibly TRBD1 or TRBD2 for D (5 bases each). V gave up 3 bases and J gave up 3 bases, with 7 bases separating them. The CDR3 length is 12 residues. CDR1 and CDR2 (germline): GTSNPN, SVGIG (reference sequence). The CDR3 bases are TGTGCCTGGAGGTGGGGGACAGATACGCAGTATTTT. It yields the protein CAWRWGTDTQYF.

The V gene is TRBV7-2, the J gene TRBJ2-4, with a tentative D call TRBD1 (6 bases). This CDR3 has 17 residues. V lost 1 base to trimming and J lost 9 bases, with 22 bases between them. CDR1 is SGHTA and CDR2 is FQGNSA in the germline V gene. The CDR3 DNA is TGTGCCAGCAGCTTAGTCGGCAGGGGCACGGGAATCGCCATTCAGTACTTC. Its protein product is CASSLVGRGTGIAIQYF.

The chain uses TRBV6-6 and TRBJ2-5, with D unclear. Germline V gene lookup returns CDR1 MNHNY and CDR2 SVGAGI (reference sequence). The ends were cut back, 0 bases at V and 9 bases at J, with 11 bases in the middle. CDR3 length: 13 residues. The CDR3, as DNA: TGTGCCAGCAGTTACTCCGCGGAGATGGCCCAGTACTTC. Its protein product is CASSYSAEMAQYF.

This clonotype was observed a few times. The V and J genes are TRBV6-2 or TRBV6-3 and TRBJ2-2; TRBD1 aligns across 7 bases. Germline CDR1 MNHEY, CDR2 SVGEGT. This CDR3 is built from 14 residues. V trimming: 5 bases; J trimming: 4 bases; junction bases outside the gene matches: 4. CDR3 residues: CASSPGGRTGELFF. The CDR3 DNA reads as TGTGCCAGCAGTCCAGGGGGTCGCACCGGGGAGCTGTTTTTT.

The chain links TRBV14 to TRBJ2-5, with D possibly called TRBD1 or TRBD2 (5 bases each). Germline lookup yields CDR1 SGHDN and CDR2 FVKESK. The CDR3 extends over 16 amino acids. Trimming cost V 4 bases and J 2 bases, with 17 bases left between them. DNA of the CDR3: TGTGCCAGCAGCCTCCTGAGGGGACCTCTTCAAGAGACCCAGTACTTC. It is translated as CASSLLRGPLQETQYF.

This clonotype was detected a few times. The CDR3 reads CASSLVGTTGELFF. The CDR3, as DNA: TGTGCCAGCAGCTTAGTTGGGACCACCGGGGAGCTGTTTTTT. J is TRBJ2-2 and V is TRBV7-9; tentatively, D is TRBD1 or TRBD2 (5 bases each). Per germline, CDR1 SEHNR and CDR2 FQNEAQ (reference sequence). The CDR3 is made up of 14 amino acids. Trimming shortened V by 1 base and J by 4 bases, and 7 bases separated the two germline ends. The whole variable domain, filled in from reference TRBV7-9 and TRBJ2-2, reads DTGVSQNPRHKITKRGQNVTFRCDPISEHNRLYWYRQTLGQGPEFLTYFQNEAQLEKSRLLSDRFSAERPKGSFSTLEIQRTEQGDSAMYLCASSLVGTTGELFFGEGSRLTVL.

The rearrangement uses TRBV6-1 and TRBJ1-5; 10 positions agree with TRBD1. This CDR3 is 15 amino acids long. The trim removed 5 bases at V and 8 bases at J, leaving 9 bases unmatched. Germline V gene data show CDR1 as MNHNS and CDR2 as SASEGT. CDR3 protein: CASSPSRDRGKPQHF. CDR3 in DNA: TGTGCCAGCAGTCCCTCCCGGGACAGGGGTAAGCCCCAGCATTTT.

DNA for the CDR3: TGTGCCAGCAGCGTAGCTGGCCGGGCCGAGTTTAACAATGAGCAGTTCTTC. Translated, it gives CASSVAGRAEFNNEQFF. The chain employs TRBV9 and TRBJ2-1, with no clear D. The CDR3 loop spans 17 amino acids. Germline V gene data show CDR1 as SGDLS and CDR2 as YYNGEE. Trimming shortened V by 0 bases and J by 5 bases, and 18 bases separated the two germline ends.

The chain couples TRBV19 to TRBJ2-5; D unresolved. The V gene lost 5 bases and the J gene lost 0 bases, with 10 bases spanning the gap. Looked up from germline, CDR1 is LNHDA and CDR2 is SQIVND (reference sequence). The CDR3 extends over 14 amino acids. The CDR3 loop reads CASSVRRDQETQYF. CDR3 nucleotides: TGTGCCAGTAGTGTCCGACGGGACCAAGAGACCCAGTACTTC. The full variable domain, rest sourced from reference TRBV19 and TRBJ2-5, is DGGITQSPKYLFRKEGQNVTLSCEQNLNHDAMYWYRQDPGQGLRLIYYSQIVNDFQKGDIAEGYSVSREKKESFPLTVTSAQKNPTAFYLCASSVRRDQETQYFGPGTRLLVL.

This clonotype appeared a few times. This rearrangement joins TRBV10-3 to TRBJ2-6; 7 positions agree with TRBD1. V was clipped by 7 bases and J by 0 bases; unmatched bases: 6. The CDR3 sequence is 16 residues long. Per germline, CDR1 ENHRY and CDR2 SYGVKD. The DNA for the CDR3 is TGTGCCATCACCGGGACAGCCGACTCTGGGGCCAACGTCCTGACTTTC. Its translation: CAITGTADSGANVLTF.

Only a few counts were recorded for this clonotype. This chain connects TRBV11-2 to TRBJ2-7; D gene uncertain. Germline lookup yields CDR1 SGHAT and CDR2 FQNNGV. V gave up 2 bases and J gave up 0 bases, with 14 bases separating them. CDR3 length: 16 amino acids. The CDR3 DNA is TGTGCCAGCAGCTTAAGTGGGCGGACCAGCTCCTACGAGCAGTACTTC. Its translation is CASSLSGRTSSYEQYF.

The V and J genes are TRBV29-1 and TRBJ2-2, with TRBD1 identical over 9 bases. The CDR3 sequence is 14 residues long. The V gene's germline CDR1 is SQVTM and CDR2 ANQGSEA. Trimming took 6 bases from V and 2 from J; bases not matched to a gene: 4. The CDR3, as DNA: TGCAGCGTCCAACAGGGGGCAAACACCGGGGAGCTGTTTTTT. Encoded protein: CSVQQGANTGELFF.

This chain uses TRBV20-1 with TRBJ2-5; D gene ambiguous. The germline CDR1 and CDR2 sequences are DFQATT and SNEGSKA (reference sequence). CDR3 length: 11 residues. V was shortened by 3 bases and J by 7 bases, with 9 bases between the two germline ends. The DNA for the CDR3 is TGCAGTGCTAGTGACGGGTTGACCCAGTACTTC. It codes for CSASDGLTQYF.

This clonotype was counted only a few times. CDR3: CSANTGGPETQYF. Written as DNA, the CDR3 is TGCAGTGCTAACACGGGAGGGCCGGAGACCCAGTACTTC. This chain uses TRBV20-1 with TRBJ2-5, with TRBD2 matching 8 bases. The ends lost 4 bases at V and 5 bases at J; junction bases unmatched: 6. In germline, CDR1 is DFQATT, CDR2 SNEGSKA (reference sequence). The CDR3 runs 13 residues.

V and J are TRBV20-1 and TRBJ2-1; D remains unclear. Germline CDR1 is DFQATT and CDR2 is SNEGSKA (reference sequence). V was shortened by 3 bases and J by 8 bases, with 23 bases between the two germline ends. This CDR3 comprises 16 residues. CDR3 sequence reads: CSASLLTRLVRYEQFF. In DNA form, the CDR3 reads TGCAGTGCTAGCCTACTAACCAGACTCGTGAGGTATGAGCAGTTCTTC.

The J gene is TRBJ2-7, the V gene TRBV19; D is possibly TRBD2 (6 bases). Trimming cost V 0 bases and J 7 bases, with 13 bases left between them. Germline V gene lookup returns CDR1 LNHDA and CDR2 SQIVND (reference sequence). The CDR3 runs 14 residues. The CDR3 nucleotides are TGTGCCAGTAGTATAGAGAACGCCGGAGGGGAGCAGTACTTC. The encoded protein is CASSIENAGGEQYF.

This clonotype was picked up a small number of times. CDR3: CASSQDHGFGNQPQHF. CDR3 nucleotides: TGCGCCAGCAGCCAAGATCACGGGTTTGGCAATCAGCCCCAGCATTTT. The J gene is TRBJ1-5, the V gene TRBV4-3; no definite D call. The length of the CDR3 is 16 residues. V dropped 0 bases and J dropped 2 bases, with 11 bases sitting between them. Germline CDR1 is LGHNA and CDR2 is YSLEER.

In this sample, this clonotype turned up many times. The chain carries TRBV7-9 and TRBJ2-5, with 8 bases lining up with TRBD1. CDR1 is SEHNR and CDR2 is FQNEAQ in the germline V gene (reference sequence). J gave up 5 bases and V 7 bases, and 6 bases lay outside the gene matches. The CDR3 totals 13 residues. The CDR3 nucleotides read TGTGCCAGCAACCTCGACAGGGGCGAGACCCAGTACTTC. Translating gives CASNLDRGETQYF.

The CDR3 region has the DNA TGTGCCAGCAGCTTGTCCGGGACAGGGGATGAGCAGTTCTTC. It specifies CASSLSGTGDEQFF. This sequence joins TRBV7-9 and TRBJ2-1, with 10 bases lining up with TRBD1. Germline CDR1 reads SEHNR; CDR2 reads FQNEAQ (reference sequence). After removal of 3 bases from V and 8 bases from J, the junction contained 4 bases not matched to a gene. The CDR3 has 14 residues.

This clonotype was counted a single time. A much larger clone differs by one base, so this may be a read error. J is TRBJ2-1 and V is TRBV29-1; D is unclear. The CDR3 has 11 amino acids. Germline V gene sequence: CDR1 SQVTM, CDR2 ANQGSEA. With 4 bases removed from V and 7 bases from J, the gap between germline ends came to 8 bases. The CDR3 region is CSVAHGNEQFF. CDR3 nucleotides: TGCAGCGTTGCGCATGGGAATGAGCAGTTCTTC.

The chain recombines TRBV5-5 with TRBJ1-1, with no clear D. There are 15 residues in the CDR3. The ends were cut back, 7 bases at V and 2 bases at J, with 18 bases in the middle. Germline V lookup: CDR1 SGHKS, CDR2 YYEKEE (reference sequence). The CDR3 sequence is CASSRGATENTEAFF. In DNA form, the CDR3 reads TGTGCCAGCTCGCGAGGTGCTACGGAAAACACTGAAGCTTTCTTT.

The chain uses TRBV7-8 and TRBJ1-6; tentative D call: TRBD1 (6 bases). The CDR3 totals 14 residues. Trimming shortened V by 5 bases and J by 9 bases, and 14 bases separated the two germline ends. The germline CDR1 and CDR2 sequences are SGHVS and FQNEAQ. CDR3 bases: TGTGCCAGCAGCACCACCAGGGGAAGTTCACCCCTCCACTTT. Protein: CASSTTRGSSPLHF.

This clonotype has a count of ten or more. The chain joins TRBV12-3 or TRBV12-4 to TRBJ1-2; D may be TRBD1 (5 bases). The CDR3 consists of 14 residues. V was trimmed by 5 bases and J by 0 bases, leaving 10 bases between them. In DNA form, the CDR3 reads TGTGCCAGCAGTCCCGGGACCTCTAACTATGGCTACACCTTC. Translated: CASSPGTSNYGYTF.

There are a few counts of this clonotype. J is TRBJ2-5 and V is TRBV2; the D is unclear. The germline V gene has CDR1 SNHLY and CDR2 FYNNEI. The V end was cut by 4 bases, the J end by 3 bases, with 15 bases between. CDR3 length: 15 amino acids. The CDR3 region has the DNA TGTGCCAGCAGTGTTTCCGGGTTGGTTGAAGAGACCCAGTACTTC. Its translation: CASSVSGLVEETQYF.

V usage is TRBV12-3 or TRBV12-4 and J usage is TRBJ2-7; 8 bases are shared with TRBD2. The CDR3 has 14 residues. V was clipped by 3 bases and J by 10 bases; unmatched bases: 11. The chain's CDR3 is CASSFLAGSLLQYF. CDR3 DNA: TGTGCCAGCAGTTTTTTAGCGGGGTCCCTTCTCCAGTACTTC.

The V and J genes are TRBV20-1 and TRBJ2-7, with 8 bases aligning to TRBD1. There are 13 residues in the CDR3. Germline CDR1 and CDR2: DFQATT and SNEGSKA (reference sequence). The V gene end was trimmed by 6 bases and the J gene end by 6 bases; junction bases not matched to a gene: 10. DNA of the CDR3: TGCAGTGCAAGGACAGGGTGGTTCGGCGAGCAGTACTTC. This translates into CSARTGWFGEQYF.

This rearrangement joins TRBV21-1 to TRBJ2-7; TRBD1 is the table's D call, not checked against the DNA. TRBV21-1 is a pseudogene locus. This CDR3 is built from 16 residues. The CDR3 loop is CASSKARKPLHYEQYF. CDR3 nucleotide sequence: TGTGCCAGCAGCAAAGCTAGGAAACCCCTACACTACGAGCAGTACTTC.

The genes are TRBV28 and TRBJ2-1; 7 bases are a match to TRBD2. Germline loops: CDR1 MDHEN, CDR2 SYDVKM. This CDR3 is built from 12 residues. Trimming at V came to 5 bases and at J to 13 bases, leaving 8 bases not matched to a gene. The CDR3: CASSLRTSAQFF. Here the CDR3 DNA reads TGTGCCAGCAGTCTTCGGACTAGTGCACAGTTCTTC.

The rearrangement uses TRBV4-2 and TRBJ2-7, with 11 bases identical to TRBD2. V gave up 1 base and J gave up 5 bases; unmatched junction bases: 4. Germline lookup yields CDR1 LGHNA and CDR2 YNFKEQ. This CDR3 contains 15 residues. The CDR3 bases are TGTGCCAGCAGCCAAGTAGCGGGAGGGCCCCACGAGCAGTACTTC. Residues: CASSQVAGGPHEQYF.

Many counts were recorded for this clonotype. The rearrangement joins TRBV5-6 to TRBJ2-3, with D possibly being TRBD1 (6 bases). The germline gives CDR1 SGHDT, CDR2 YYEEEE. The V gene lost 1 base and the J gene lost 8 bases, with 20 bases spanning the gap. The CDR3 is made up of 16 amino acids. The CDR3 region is CASSLLTGPTHSTQYF. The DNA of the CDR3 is TGTGCCAGCAGCTTGTTGACAGGTCCTACCCATTCTACGCAGTATTTT.